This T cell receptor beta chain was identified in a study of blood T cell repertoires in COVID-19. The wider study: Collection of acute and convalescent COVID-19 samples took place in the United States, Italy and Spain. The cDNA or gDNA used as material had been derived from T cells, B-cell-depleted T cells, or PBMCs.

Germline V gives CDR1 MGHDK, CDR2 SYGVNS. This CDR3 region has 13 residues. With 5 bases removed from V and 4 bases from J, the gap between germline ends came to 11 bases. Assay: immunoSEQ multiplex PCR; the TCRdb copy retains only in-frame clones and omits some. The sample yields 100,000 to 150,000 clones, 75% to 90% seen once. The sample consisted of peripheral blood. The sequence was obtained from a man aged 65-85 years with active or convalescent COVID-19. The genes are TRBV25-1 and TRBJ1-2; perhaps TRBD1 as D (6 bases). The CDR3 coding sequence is TGTGCCAGCAGTAACCACAGGGCCTATGGCTACACCTTC. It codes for CASSNHRAYGYTF.